This T cell receptor (beta chain) originates from a study of blood T cell repertoires in COVID-19. Study summary: Acute and convalescent COVID-19 specimens originated in the United States, Italy and Spain. The cDNA or gDNA used as material had been derived from T cells, B-cell-depleted T cells, or PBMCs.

Per the original methods: Amplifying reference gene primers gave estimates of nucleated cell counts. TCRdb's table, derived via immunoSEQ multiplex PCR, lists solely in-frame clones and lacks some. V and J calls and clone size follow that table, whereas D and trimming were derived from the DNA. The sample lists 220,000 or so clones; about 82% were seen once. The CDR3 is made up of 12 amino acids. Trimming removed 3 bases at V and 5 bases at J, with 7 bases between. Clinical history as reported by participants underpinned cohort assignment. The rearrangement uses TRBV12-3 or TRBV12-4 and TRBJ1-2; D uncertain. Sequencing was performed on PBMCs or T cells enriched from blood (not recorded which). The sequence derives from a woman between 45 and 65 years old who had recovered from COVID-19. The CDR3 bases are TGTGCCAGCAGTTTGGCGGTTTATGGCTACACCTTC. This sequence encodes CASSLAVYGYTF.